This T cell receptor beta chain was captured by sequencing in a study of siplizumab effects on memory and regulatory T cells. Study results and caveats: A major contribution to the alloresponse seemed to be made by naive T cells, which seemed more diverse than memory cells. No functional test confirmed suppression by proliferating siplizumab-culture Tregs. The majority of clones, roughly 80-96% of proliferating CD4+ or CD8+ clones, lacked an assignable naive or memory phenotype. With siplizumab, cumulative frequency of CD4+ memory-derived alloreactive sequences dropped significantly.

On this clone itself: No antigen is known for it.

This CDR3 is built from 17 residues. Germline V lookup: CDR1 SGHDN, CDR2 FVKESK. V was clipped by 0 bases and J by 2 bases, with 16 bases between them. This table comes from immunoSEQ multiplex PCR, and its TCRdb copy is limited to in-frame clones, with some not included. The table shows roughly 60,000 clones, with about 92% occurring only once. This receptor was taken from a human donor in good health. The rearrangement links TRBV14 to TRBJ1-2, with a possible D match to TRBD1 (6 bases). Sequences were obtained from CD8+ T cells sorted from blood. The CDR3: CASSQEGTIWRNYGYTF. As DNA, the CDR3 is TGTGCCAGCAGCCAAGAAGGGACAATCTGGCGCAACTATGGCTACACCTTC.